This T cell receptor beta chain was captured in a study of response to subunit inactivated influenza vaccine (dated by TCRdb to 2016 to 2018). Broadly, across the study: Deep quantitative T cell receptor repertoire profiling was used in the study to track responses to a trivalent subunit inactivated influenza vaccine. Overall study results and their limits: The authors suggested that each seasonal influenza vaccination may recruit only a limited number of new T cells.

V lost 1 base and J lost 4 bases; the stretch between them is 10 bases long. Reading from cysteine to phenylalanine, the CDR3 counts 15 amino acids. Only the CDR3 DNA is retained, 45 bases long and in frame from the first base. CDR1 MDHEN and CDR2 SYDVKM are derived from the germline V gene. Library preparation used RT-PCR. Sequencer: Illumina HiSeq 2500. Using fastp trimming at Q25 and MiXCR clonotype assembly, TCRdb reanalyzed the public sequencing data and kept in-frame beta chains. One record per CDR3 amino acid sequence lists the most common genes and DNA. The sample profile shows about 650,000 distinct CDR3 sequences; approximately 15% of them were found once. 7.5% to 8% of the sample belongs to the ten largest clones. Notes on this clonotype: Its antigen target is currently unknown. Base qualities are not provided; no much larger clone lies one nucleotide away.

The receptor chain draws on TRBV28 and TRBJ2-2, and possibly TRBD1, on 5 matching bases. This clonotype originated in a man aged 50 or older who received an inactivated influenza vaccine. Donor details come from another sample of the same person, matched by shared clones. Sequencing used PBMCs from blood, obtained less than 15 days before vaccination. For the CDR3, the sequence is CASSLFPGITGELFF. Read as DNA, the sequence is TGTGCCAGCAGTTTATTTCCAGGGATCACCGGGGAGCTGTTTTTT.